Following are 21 T cell receptor beta chains from one sample sequenced in a study of response to subunit inactivated influenza vaccine. TCRdb itself ran the RT-PCR reads through MiXCR, one entry per CDR3 protein. Of 650,000 to 800,000 distinct CDR3 sequences in the sample, around 20% were seen once. The specimen was PBMCs from blood, collected roughly 5 days after vaccination. The source is a middle-aged man who received an inactivated influenza vaccine.

In this sample, this clonotype turned up a few times. This chain links TRBV10-3 with TRBJ2-5; TRBD2 matches at 7 bases. The V and J ends lost 6 bases and 2 bases, in that order; junction bases with no gene match: 9. Germline values: CDR1 ENHRY, CDR2 SYGVKD. The CDR3 is 15 residues long. The CDR3 DNA reads TGTGCCATCAGGAACGGACTAGTAGGACAAGAGACCCAGTACTTC. This codes for CAIRNGLVGQETQYF.

This clonotype occurred many times. CDR3 DNA sequence: TGTGCCAGCAGTTCCAGCGGGGGAAACACAGATACGCAGTATTTT. Its translation is CASSSSGGNTDTQYF. The chain joins TRBV12-3 or TRBV12-4 to TRBJ2-3; 8 nucleotides agree with TRBD2. This CDR3 has 15 residues. The J segment lost 2 bases and the V segment lost 4 bases, leaving 5 bases of the junction unmatched.

This clonotype was counted only a few times. The chain recombines TRBV5-8 with TRBJ2-7, with 10 bases aligning to TRBD1. In germline, CDR1 is SGHTS, CDR2 YDEGEE. The CDR3 contains 16 residues. The junction had 10 bases not matched to a gene; V was cut back by 5 bases and J by 2 bases. The CDR3 region is CASSPPTGTGAYEQYF. The CDR3 DNA sequence: TGTGCCAGCAGTCCACCCACCGGGACAGGGGCCTACGAGCAGTACTTC.

This clonotype was seen more than once but under ten times. This chain connects TRBV6-1 to TRBJ1-6; a possible D gene is TRBD1 (5 bases). This CDR3 has 12 amino acids. V was clipped by 2 bases and J by 11 bases, with 7 bases between them. Germline V gene data show CDR1 as MNHNS and CDR2 as SASEGT. CDR3 loop: CASSESGPPLHF. CDR3 nucleotides: TGTGCCAGCAGTGAATCAGGGCCACCCCTCCACTTT.

This clonotype was counted between two and nine times. The V and J genes are TRBV9 and TRBJ2-5; perhaps TRBD1 as D (7 bases). The CDR3 contains 13 residues. Germline lookup yields CDR1 SGDLS and CDR2 YYNGEE. With 3 bases removed from V and 5 bases from J, the gap between germline ends came to 11 bases. CDR3 region: CASSGTGGETQYF. The CDR3 DNA reads as TGTGCCAGCAGCGGGACAGGAGGGGAGACCCAGTACTTC.

In its sample, this clonotype was seen a few times. The chain couples TRBV20-1 to TRBJ1-6; D perhaps matches TRBD1 (5 bases). CDR3 size: 12 residues. Germline CDR1 reads DFQATT; CDR2 reads SNEGSKA (reference sequence). Trimming stripped 7 bases from V and 7 bases from J, with 11 bases between. The chain's CDR3 is CSVKKGNSPLHF. CDR3 nucleotides: TGCAGTGTCAAAAAGGGGAATTCACCCCTCCACTTT.

J is TRBJ2-6 and V is TRBV7-2; D not certain. V dropped 3 bases and J dropped 0 bases, with 9 bases sitting between them. This CDR3 is 16 amino acids long. Germline loops: CDR1 SGHTA, CDR2 FQGNSA. CDR3 in amino acids: CASSLWLGSGANVLTF. In DNA, the CDR3 is TGTGCCAGCAGCTTGTGGCTGGGCTCTGGGGCCAACGTCCTGACTTTC.

The sample holds a few counts of this clonotype. The chain combines TRBV6-1 with TRBJ1-4, with D hard to call. The V gene lost 5 bases and the J gene lost 3 bases, with 10 bases spanning the gap. Germline-derived CDR1 and CDR2 are MNHNS and SASEGT. The CDR3 runs to 14 residues. The chain's CDR3 is CASSRAAPNEKLFF. CDR3 DNA sequence: TGTGCCAGCAGTAGGGCAGCACCTAATGAAAAACTGTTTTTT.

The J gene is TRBJ2-7, the V gene TRBV6-2 or TRBV6-3; D perhaps matches TRBD1 (5 bases). The germline gives CDR1 MNHEY, CDR2 SVGEGT. Trimming shortened V by 3 bases and J by 6 bases, and 15 bases separated the two germline ends. This CDR3 spans 14 amino acids. The CDR3 loop reads CASSYRGFGSEQYF. The CDR3 DNA sequence: TGTGCCAGCAGTTATAGGGGCTTTGGATCCGAGCAGTACTTC.

This chain links TRBV6-5 with TRBJ2-7; 9 nucleotides match TRBD2. Germline CDR1 reads MNHEY; CDR2 reads SVGAGI. This CDR3 has 16 residues. V gave up 0 bases and J gave up 0 bases; unmatched junction bases: 3. CDR3 in amino acids: CASSYSASGNSYEQYF. CDR3 sequence (DNA): TGTGCCAGCAGTTACTCGGCTAGCGGGAACTCCTACGAGCAGTACTTC.

The gene calls are TRBV12-3 or TRBV12-4 and TRBJ2-3, with TRBD2 matching 12 bases. The CDR3 consists of 15 residues. The V gene end was trimmed by 6 bases and the J gene end by 3 bases; junction bases not matched to a gene: 4. The chain's CDR3 is CASRGGLAGTDTQYF. CDR3 DNA: TGTGCCAGCAGGGGAGGACTAGCGGGGACAGATACGCAGTATTTT.

This rearrangement joins TRBV4-1 to TRBJ1-1; TRBD1 agrees at 7 bases. The junction had 2 bases not matched to a gene; V was cut back by 1 base and J by 0 bases. Germline loops: CDR1 MGHRA, CDR2 YSYEKL. The CDR3 is 15 residues long. The CDR3 sequence: CASSQGQGVNTEAFF. The CDR3 region has the DNA TGCGCCAGCAGCCAAGGACAGGGAGTGAACACTGAAGCTTTCTTT.

The table lists this clonotype with many counts. The genes are TRBV29-1 and TRBJ2-7; D is uncertain. The CDR3 loop spans 13 amino acids. Per the germline V gene, CDR1 is SQVTM and CDR2 is ANQGSEA. Trimming took 6 bases from V and 0 from J, leaving 12 bases between them. CDR3 nucleotides: TGCAGCGTCCTGAACGGGCCCTCCTACGAGCAGTACTTC. This translates into CSVLNGPSYEQYF.

This clonotype occurred a few times. The gene calls are TRBV9 and TRBJ2-3, with 16 positions matching TRBD2. V lost 4 bases to trimming and J lost 4 bases; unmatched junction nucleotides: 6. The CDR3 has 17 residues. CDR1 SGDLS and CDR2 YYNGEE come from the germline V gene. The CDR3 here is CASSPKGLAGGADTQYF. Written as DNA, the CDR3 is TGTGCCAGCAGCCCGAAGGGACTAGCGGGAGGGGCAGATACGCAGTATTTT.

V gene TRBV3-1 combines with J gene TRBJ2-2, with D unclear. The CDR3 extends over 14 amino acids. Germline V gives CDR1 LGHDT, CDR2 YNNKEL (reference sequence). The germline V and J ends were trimmed by 4 bases and 10 bases, with 16 bases remaining between them. CDR3 bases: TGTGCCAGCAGCCTCTTCCGGGTCCCTCCGGAGCTGTTTTTT. Translation: CASSLFRVPPELFF.

This clonotype was recorded a few times. The chain recombines TRBV12-3 or TRBV12-4 with TRBJ1-4; 7 bases are shared with TRBD1. V gave up 9 bases and J gave up 8 bases; unmatched junction bases: 12. The CDR3 runs to 14 residues. The CDR3 is CASRVDRASEKLFF. As DNA, the CDR3 is TGTGCCAGTAGGGTCGACAGGGCCAGCGAAAAACTGTTTTTT.

The V gene is TRBV5-1, the J gene TRBJ2-2, with D uncertain. With 0 bases removed from V and 4 bases from J, the gap between germline ends came to 10 bases. The CDR3 length is 15 residues. Germline V gives CDR1 SGHRS, CDR2 YFSETQ. The CDR3 here is CASSLATASTGELFF. The CDR3 DNA reads as TGCGCCAGCAGCTTGGCCACAGCGAGCACCGGGGAGCTGTTTTTT.

V is TRBV28 and J is TRBJ2-5, with 7 nucleotides matching TRBD2. V shed 5 bases and J 5 bases; nucleotides not matched to a gene: 23. Germline V gene lookup returns CDR1 MDHEN and CDR2 SYDVKM. CDR3 size: 19 residues. CDR3 amino acids: CASSPAGAGITSRVETQYF. CDR3 DNA sequence: TGTGCCAGCAGTCCCGCTGGAGCGGGGATTACGTCGCGGGTTGAGACCCAGTACTTC.

J is TRBJ1-2 and V is TRBV12-3 or TRBV12-4, with 9 nucleotides matching TRBD1. This CDR3 has 15 residues. The V and J ends lost 5 bases and 10 bases, in that order; junction bases with no gene match: 14. CDR3 loop: CASSRGTGSEGFYTF. The CDR3 DNA is TGTGCCAGCAGTAGGGGGACAGGGAGCGAGGGGTTCTACACCTTC.

This chain links TRBV30 with TRBJ1-2; TRBD1 agrees at 7 bases. Germline loops: CDR1 GTSNPN, CDR2 SVGIG (reference sequence). This CDR3 is built from 13 residues. The J segment lost 6 bases and the V segment lost 2 bases, leaving 6 bases of the junction unmatched. This CDR3 reads CAWSLRGGDGYTF. In nucleotides, the CDR3 is TGTGCCTGGAGTCTAAGAGGGGGCGATGGCTACACCTTC.

This clonotype was picked up a small number of times. The chain uses TRBV20-1 and TRBJ2-1, with TRBD1 identical over 7 bases. Germline V gene data show CDR1 as DFQATT and CDR2 as SNEGSKA (reference sequence). V was pared by 6 bases and J by 7 bases, with 9 bases of the junction left unmatched. This CDR3 region has 13 residues. The CDR3 coding sequence is TGCAGTGCCTGGCTGAACAGGGGTAATGAGCAGTTCTTC. This translates into CSAWLNRGNEQFF.